This T cell receptor beta chain was identified in a study of blood T cell repertoires in COVID-19. Across the study: Samples taken during acute and convalescent COVID-19 were collected in the United States, Italy and Spain.

V was clipped by 4 bases and J by 0 bases; unmatched bases: 3. Germline-derived CDR1 and CDR2 are ENHRY and SYGVKD. This CDR3 has 16 residues. TCRdb's copy holds only in-frame clones and misses some; the assay was immunoSEQ multiplex PCR. Of fewer than 200,000 clones in the sample, 87% were seen once. Sequenced sample: peripheral blood. This chain uses TRBV10-3 with TRBJ2-2; 9 bases fit TRBD1. The sequence derives from an older woman who had recovered from COVID-19. The CDR3 region is CAISAGQGPNTGELFF. The DNA of the CDR3 is TGTGCCATCAGTGCTGGACAGGGGCCGAACACCGGGGAGCTGTTTTTT.